This T cell receptor beta chain was recovered during a study of CD8 T cells in Susac syndrome (dated by TCRdb to about 2019). About the investigation overall: The study used repertoire sequencing to test whether antigen drove CD8+ T cell activation and differentiation in Susac syndrome.

RNA was extracted with the RNeasy kit and about 0.5 to 1 ug was reverse transcribed using random hexamers. The immunoSEQ multiplex PCR assay, which covers 54 Vbeta and 13 Jbeta segments, was used to amplify TCR beta CDR3 regions. Bias from PCR amplification was corrected by using a synthetic template baseline for primer optimization and for computational correction. Per the source publication's procedure: Only productive sequences were kept, with reads annotated to V, D and J genes according to IMGT and analyzed in immunoSEQ Analyzer. Clonality was calculated as one minus the Shannon entropy normalized by log2 of the number of productive unique sequences. For each patient and control, public and private clones were evaluated among the 100 most prevalent clones. Clones were defined as Susac-specific when absent from the healthy and MS cohorts, from about 1,100 published viral clones and from other ImmuneACCESS disease sequences. Starting from the raw public reads, TCRdb applied fastp trimming at Q25, assembled clones with MiXCR and retained in-frame beta chains. CDR3 protein sequences are deduplicated, and each keeps its most common genes and DNA. These V and J calls originate from TCRdb's pipeline instead of the authors' own analysis. The sample table holds hundreds of thousands of distinct CDR3 sequences, of which roughly 93% were seen once. The ten largest clones add up to approximately 0.07% of the sample.

Paper-wide results and their limitations: The study acknowledged that relatively few individuals were included in the TCR sequencing and HLA analysis.

From the cysteine up to the phenylalanine, the CDR3 has a length of 14 residues. Only the CDR3 DNA is retained, 42 bases long and in frame from the first base. Deletion took 5 bases off V and 6 bases off J, with a span of 14 bases between the germline ends. The germline V gene sets CDR1 to SGHRS and CDR2 to YFSETQ. The sample holds one count of this clonotype. There is no known antigen for this receptor. Base qualities are not provided; no much larger clone lies one nucleotide away. Single-read evidence is weak. Peripheral blood CD8+ and CD4+ T cells from healthy donors, Susac syndrome patients and multiple sclerosis patients were profiled by high-throughput TCR beta sequencing. Treatment-naive patients with stable or active relapsing-remitting disease fulfilling revised McDonald criteria were used as multiple sclerosis controls. Bulk CD8+ and CD4+ T cells were purified by magnetic negative isolation, while CD8+ TEMRA cells were enriched using FACS. Blood was collected in EDTA tubes and processed within 24 hours, with PBMCs isolated through density gradient centrifugation. PBMCs intended for TCR sequencing were cryopreserved in liquid nitrogen and were subsequently thawed in a 37 degrees C water bath. The sorted or isolated CD4+, CD8+ and CD8+ TEMRA cells reached a purity of at least 90%.

The sequenced material came from CD4+ T cells from PBMCs. The V gene is TRBV5-1 and the J gene is TRBJ2-2, with TRBD2 perhaps the D gene, on 5 matching bases. The TCR comes from a human donor with multiple sclerosis. Read as DNA, the sequence is TGCGCCAGCAGAGAGGGTAGCGTCGCCGGGGAGCTGTTTTTT. The resulting protein is CASREGSVAGELFF.